This is a list of T cell receptor beta chains from one sample in a study of identical twins. TCRdb used MiXCR to reprocess the 5' RACE reads, holding one entry per CDR3 protein. The repertoire has around 100,000 distinct CDR3 sequences, 5.9% of them found once; the top ten carry approximately 12%. The specimen was memory T cells sorted from blood. The origin of the receptors is a woman in her forties or fifties in good health. Both conserved end residues are part of each CDR3. The order of the fields is D gene, clone size, V gene, J gene, CDR3 DNA, CDR3 protein. The D gene is left open where the match is weak. Some rows have no size entry. The others give once, few or many, or a class for an expanded clone.

d_gene: -; abundance: many; v_gene: TRBV5-1; j_gene: TRBJ1-1; CDR3nt: TGCGCCAGCAGCTTGATCGGACGGACTAACACTGAAGCTTTCTTT; CDR3aa: CASSLIGRTNTEAFF
d_gene: -; abundance: many; v_gene: TRBV12-3/TRBV12-4; j_gene: TRBJ2-3; CDR3nt: TGTGCCAGCAGTTTGTATCCCACAGATACGCAGTATTTT; CDR3aa: CASSLYPTDTQYF
d_gene: -; abundance: many; v_gene: TRBV2; j_gene: TRBJ2-2; CDR3nt: TGTGCCAGCAACCCCCGTCGCGGCGGGGCCGGGGAGCTGTTTTTT; CDR3aa: CASNPRRGGAGELFF
d_gene: TRBD2; abundance: many; v_gene: TRBV15; j_gene: TRBJ2-2; CDR3nt: TGTGCCACCAGTTATGGACTAGCGGCCGGGGAGCTGTTTTTT; CDR3aa: CATSYGLAAGELFF
d_gene: -; abundance: many; v_gene: TRBV29-1; j_gene: TRBJ2-7; CDR3nt: TGCAGCGTTGGTCTCGGGGACGTTACTTTATACGAGCAGTACTTC; CDR3aa: CSVGLGDVTLYEQYF
d_gene: TRBD2; abundance: few; v_gene: TRBV5-4; j_gene: TRBJ2-1; CDR3nt: TGTGCCAGCAGCTTGGGGCGGGAGGGCCGGCGGGAGCAGTTCTTC; CDR3aa: CASSLGREGRREQFF
d_gene: TRBD1; abundance: many; v_gene: TRBV11-3; j_gene: TRBJ2-1; CDR3nt: TGTGCCAGTAGACGGACAGGTCGAAATGAGCAGTTCTTC; CDR3aa: CASRRTGRNEQFF
d_gene: TRBD2; abundance: few; v_gene: TRBV6-1; j_gene: TRBJ2-2; CDR3nt: TGTGCCAGCAGTCGAACTAGCGGGAGTCGAAAGGGCGCCGGGGAGCTGTTTTTT; CDR3aa: CASSRTSGSRKGAGELFF
d_gene: TRBD2; abundance: many; v_gene: TRBV6-5; j_gene: TRBJ2-1; CDR3nt: TGTGCCAGCAGCCGCGGCGGGAGGGCTTACAATGAGCAGTTCTTC; CDR3aa: CASSRGGRAYNEQFF
d_gene: -; abundance: few; v_gene: TRBV12-3/TRBV12-4; j_gene: TRBJ1-2; CDR3nt: TGTGCCAGCAGTTTCAAGGGAAGCGGCTACACCTTC; CDR3aa: CASSFKGSGYTF
d_gene: TRBD1; abundance: few; v_gene: TRBV27; j_gene: TRBJ2-3; CDR3nt: TGTGCCAGCAGTACGGACAGGGCCGGGACAGGGGGCCTAGATACGCAGTATTTT; CDR3aa: CASSTDRAGTGGLDTQYF
d_gene: -; abundance: many; v_gene: TRBV6-5; j_gene: TRBJ2-5; CDR3nt: TGTGCCAGCGGAGGGCCCCCCCCAGTGACCCAGTACTTC; CDR3aa: CASGGPPPVTQYF
d_gene: -; abundance: few; v_gene: TRBV4-2; j_gene: TRBJ2-5; CDR3nt: TGTGCCAGCAGCCAAGTCTGGGACTCGGTTTTGGGCCAGTACTTC; CDR3aa: CASSQVWDSVLGQYF
d_gene: TRBD2; abundance: -; v_gene: TRBV11-2; j_gene: TRBJ2-1; CDR3nt: TGTGCCAGCAGCCCCGGGGGGAGCAGGTACAATGAGCAGTTCTTC; CDR3aa: CASSPGGSRYNEQFF
d_gene: TRBD2; abundance: many; v_gene: TRBV19; j_gene: TRBJ2-1; CDR3nt: TGTGCCAGTAGCTCCGGGACTACCAATGAGCAGTTCTTC; CDR3aa: CASSSGTTNEQFF
d_gene: -; abundance: many; v_gene: TRBV29-1; j_gene: TRBJ2-3; CDR3nt: TGCAGCGTTGCCCAGGGAAATCTCCGGGATACGCAGTATTTT; CDR3aa: CSVAQGNLRDTQYF
d_gene: -; abundance: many; v_gene: TRBV20-1; j_gene: TRBJ1-1; CDR3nt: TGCAGTGCTAGTATCCAGGAGAACACTGAAGCTTTCTTT; CDR3aa: CSASIQENTEAFF
d_gene: -; abundance: few; v_gene: TRBV20-1; j_gene: TRBJ1-6; CDR3nt: TGCAGTGCTAAGAAGGACAAGGATAATTCACCCCTCCACTTT; CDR3aa: CSAKKDKDNSPLHF
d_gene: TRBD2; abundance: many; v_gene: TRBV5-1; j_gene: TRBJ2-5; CDR3nt: TGCGCCAGCAGCTTGGCAGGCGCTAGCGGTCAAGAGACCCAGTACTTC; CDR3aa: CASSLAGASGQETQYF
d_gene: -; abundance: -; v_gene: TRBV3-1; j_gene: TRBJ1-1; CDR3nt: TGTGCCAGCAGCCAATATGGCCACGACACTGAAGCTTTCTTT; CDR3aa: CASSQYGHDTEAFF
d_gene: TRBD1; abundance: many; v_gene: TRBV7-8; j_gene: TRBJ2-5; CDR3nt: TGTGCCAGCAGCCGGGGGACAGGGCAAGAGACCCAGTACTTC; CDR3aa: CASSRGTGQETQYF
d_gene: TRBD1; abundance: -; v_gene: TRBV28; j_gene: TRBJ1-2; CDR3nt: TGTGCCAGCAGTTTGGGACAGCCTACTGGCTACACCTTC; CDR3aa: CASSLGQPTGYTF
d_gene: TRBD2; abundance: many; v_gene: TRBV9; j_gene: TRBJ2-7; CDR3nt: TGTGCCAGCAGCGCCGGGACTATCTCCTACGAGCAGTACTTC; CDR3aa: CASSAGTISYEQYF
d_gene: -; abundance: many; v_gene: TRBV18; j_gene: TRBJ1-5; CDR3nt: TGTGCCAGCCAGAAGGAGCAGGGAAGCAATCAGCCCCAGCATTTT; CDR3aa: CASQKEQGSNQPQHF
d_gene: -; abundance: many; v_gene: TRBV10-3; j_gene: TRBJ2-2; CDR3nt: TGTGCCATCAGGACGACTAGTTCGGACACCGGGGAGCTGTTTTTT; CDR3aa: CAIRTTSSDTGELFF
d_gene: TRBD2; abundance: many; v_gene: TRBV5-6; j_gene: TRBJ2-1; CDR3nt: TGTGCCAGCAGCCTCCTAGCGGGAGGGCCTCGTCTGTTCTTC; CDR3aa: CASSLLAGGPRLFF
d_gene: -; abundance: many; v_gene: TRBV5-1; j_gene: TRBJ2-3; CDR3nt: TGCGCCAGCCTCGGACCAACAGATACGCAGTATTTT; CDR3aa: CASLGPTDTQYF
d_gene: -; abundance: many; v_gene: TRBV6-1; j_gene: TRBJ2-5; CDR3nt: TGTGCCAGCAGTGTTAAAGAGACCCAGTACTTC; CDR3aa: CASSVKETQYF
d_gene: -; abundance: many; v_gene: TRBV7-9; j_gene: TRBJ2-7; CDR3nt: TGTGCCAGCAGCTTAGACCTCAGCTCCTACGAGCAGTACTTC; CDR3aa: CASSLDLSSYEQYF
d_gene: TRBD1; abundance: many; v_gene: TRBV4-1; j_gene: TRBJ1-3; CDR3nt: TGCGCCAGCAGCCGTGGTTTCGCACCGGGACAGGCCAGCTCTGGAAACACCATATATTTT; CDR3aa: CASSRGFAPGQASSGNTIYF
d_gene: -; abundance: many; v_gene: TRBV3-1; j_gene: TRBJ1-1; CDR3nt: TGTGCCAGCAGCCAAGGGACAGTGAACACTTGGGCTTTCTTT; CDR3aa: CASSQGTVNTWAFF
d_gene: -; abundance: many; v_gene: TRBV29-1; j_gene: TRBJ2-1; CDR3nt: TGCAGCGTTGAAGATGGGCAGCTTCAACCTTCCTACAATGAGCAGTTCTTC; CDR3aa: CSVEDGQLQPSYNEQFF
d_gene: TRBD1; abundance: few; v_gene: TRBV6-1; j_gene: TRBJ1-2; CDR3nt: TGTGCCAGCAGTGAGGAGGGGGCGCGTGGCTACACCTTC; CDR3aa: CASSEEGARGYTF
d_gene: -; abundance: -; v_gene: TRBV20-1; j_gene: TRBJ1-4; CDR3nt: TGCAGTGCTAGCCCAGTACGGGGAGGGATCGGAAAACTGTTTTTT; CDR3aa: CSASPVRGGIGKLFF
d_gene: -; abundance: many; v_gene: TRBV12-3/TRBV12-4; j_gene: TRBJ1-5; CDR3nt: TGTGCCAGCAGTTTAGCCCTTCAGCCCCAGCATTTT; CDR3aa: CASSLALQPQHF
d_gene: -; abundance: -; v_gene: TRBV6-1; j_gene: TRBJ1-1; CDR3nt: TGTGCCAGCAAAGGGGGTGGGAACACTGAAGCTTTCTTT; CDR3aa: CASKGGGNTEAFF
d_gene: -; abundance: many; v_gene: TRBV9; j_gene: TRBJ2-2; CDR3nt: TGTGCCAGCAGCGTAGGGAGGGCCAACACCGGGGAGCTGTTTTTT; CDR3aa: CASSVGRANTGELFF
d_gene: -; abundance: many; v_gene: TRBV29-1; j_gene: TRBJ2-1; CDR3nt: TGCAGCGCCTCACCAGCGTGGGGGGAGCAGTTCTTC; CDR3aa: CSASPAWGEQFF
d_gene: -; abundance: many; v_gene: TRBV6-5; j_gene: TRBJ1-5; CDR3nt: TGTGCCAGCAGTTTCTCATCGAGCCAGCCCCAGCATTTT; CDR3aa: CASSFSSSQPQHF
d_gene: -; abundance: many; v_gene: TRBV24-1; j_gene: TRBJ1-2; CDR3nt: TGTGCCACCATAGAGACAGCTAACTATGGCTACACCTTC; CDR3aa: CATIETANYGYTF
d_gene: -; abundance: many; v_gene: TRBV20-1; j_gene: TRBJ2-5; CDR3nt: TGCAGTGCTAGCCCGACAGCCCGGGAGACCCAGTACTTC; CDR3aa: CSASPTARETQYF
d_gene: -; abundance: many; v_gene: TRBV5-1; j_gene: TRBJ1-1; CDR3nt: TGCGCCAGCAGCTTGCCTGCGGGAGGGACGATGAACACTGAAGCTTTCTTT; CDR3aa: CASSLPAGGTMNTEAFF
d_gene: -; abundance: many; v_gene: TRBV5-5; j_gene: TRBJ2-5; CDR3nt: TGTGCCAGCAGCTTCTCGTTAGCTTGGGAGACCCAGTACTTC; CDR3aa: CASSFSLAWETQYF
d_gene: -; abundance: many; v_gene: TRBV7-3; j_gene: TRBJ1-2; CDR3nt: TGTGCCAGCAGCTTAATTTACCCCAGGGATACATGCCCATATGGCTACACCTTC; CDR3aa: CASSLIYPRDTCPYGYTF
d_gene: -; abundance: many; v_gene: TRBV4-1; j_gene: TRBJ2-7; CDR3nt: TGCGCCAGCAGCCTTACGGACTACTACGAGCAGTACTTC; CDR3aa: CASSLTDYYEQYF
d_gene: -; abundance: -; v_gene: TRBV10-2; j_gene: TRBJ1-1; CDR3nt: TGCGCCAGCAGTGAGGGAGAAACCGAAAAAGGAAACACTGAAGCTTTCTTT; CDR3aa: CASSEGETEKGNTEAFF
d_gene: -; abundance: few; v_gene: TRBV7-2; j_gene: TRBJ2-7; CDR3nt: TGTGCCAGCAGCCGACAGGCGGGATCCTCCTACGAGCAGTACTTC; CDR3aa: CASSRQAGSSYEQYF
d_gene: TRBD2; abundance: many; v_gene: TRBV3-1; j_gene: TRBJ2-3; CDR3nt: TGTGCCAGCAGCCAAGTCCCAGCGGGGGCCACAGATACGCAGTATTTT; CDR3aa: CASSQVPAGATDTQYF
d_gene: -; abundance: many; v_gene: TRBV15; j_gene: TRBJ2-3; CDR3nt: TGTGCCACCAGCAGAGATAAGGCGGCAGATACGCAGTATTTT; CDR3aa: CATSRDKAADTQYF
d_gene: -; abundance: many; v_gene: TRBV18; j_gene: TRBJ2-6; CDR3nt: TGTGCCAGCTCACCACGAACTCCCGGGGCCTCTGGGGCCAACGTCCTGACTTTC; CDR3aa: CASSPRTPGASGANVLTF
d_gene: -; abundance: few; v_gene: TRBV5-6; j_gene: TRBJ1-2; CDR3nt: TGTGCCAGCAGCTTGGGCGAGCGGCCCTATGGCTACACCTTC; CDR3aa: CASSLGERPYGYTF
d_gene: TRBD1; abundance: many; v_gene: TRBV28; j_gene: TRBJ2-5; CDR3nt: TGTGCCAGCAGCCAGAACCCGGGACAGAGCCAAGAGACCCAGTACTTC; CDR3aa: CASSQNPGQSQETQYF
d_gene: TRBD2; abundance: -; v_gene: TRBV30; j_gene: TRBJ2-1; CDR3nt: TGTGCCTGGAGTTCAATTAGCGGGACTTACAATGAGCAGTTCTTC; CDR3aa: CAWSSISGTYNEQFF
d_gene: TRBD1; abundance: -; v_gene: TRBV5-1; j_gene: TRBJ2-6; CDR3nt: TGCGCCAGCAGCTCCTGGACAGGGGGCGCTGGGGCCAACGTCCTGACTTTC; CDR3aa: CASSSWTGGAGANVLTF
d_gene: -; abundance: many; v_gene: TRBV12-3/TRBV12-4; j_gene: TRBJ2-7; CDR3nt: TGTGCCAGCAGTTTGCAGGGTCAAGAGCAGTACTTC; CDR3aa: CASSLQGQEQYF
d_gene: TRBD1; abundance: -; v_gene: TRBV7-9; j_gene: TRBJ1-4; CDR3nt: TGTGCCAGCAGCTTAGCCGGGACAGGCCGTAATGAAAAACTGTTTTTT; CDR3aa: CASSLAGTGRNEKLFF
d_gene: -; abundance: -; v_gene: TRBV9; j_gene: TRBJ1-5; CDR3nt: TGTGCCAGCGGACGGGGGCTTCAGCCCCAGCATTTT; CDR3aa: CASGRGLQPQHF
d_gene: TRBD2; abundance: many; v_gene: TRBV11-2; j_gene: TRBJ2-5; CDR3nt: TGTGCCAGCAGATCCGCCGGGACTAGCGGGAGGGCCGAGGGGATCCAAGAAGAGACCCAGTACTTC; CDR3aa: CASRSAGTSGRAEGIQEETQYF
d_gene: -; abundance: -; v_gene: TRBV20-1; j_gene: TRBJ1-1; CDR3nt: TGCAGTGCTAGTGACGGAACGGACACTGAAGCTTTCTTT; CDR3aa: CSASDGTDTEAFF